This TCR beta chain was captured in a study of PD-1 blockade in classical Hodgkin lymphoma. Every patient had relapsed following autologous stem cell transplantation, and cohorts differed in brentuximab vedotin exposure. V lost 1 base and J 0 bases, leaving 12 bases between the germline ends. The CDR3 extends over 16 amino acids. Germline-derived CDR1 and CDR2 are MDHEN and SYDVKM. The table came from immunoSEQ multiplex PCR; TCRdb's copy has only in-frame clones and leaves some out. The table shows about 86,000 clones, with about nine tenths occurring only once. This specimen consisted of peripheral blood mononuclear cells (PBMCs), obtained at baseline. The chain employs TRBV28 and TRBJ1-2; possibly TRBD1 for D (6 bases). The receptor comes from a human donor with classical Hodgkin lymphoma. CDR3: CASSLFPDRTNYGYTF. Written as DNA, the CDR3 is TGTGCCAGCAGTTTATTCCCGGACAGAACTAACTATGGCTACACCTTC.